The clone carrying this T cell receptor (beta chain) was seen a few times. Its specificity is unknown. This entry is derived from a study of shared clonotypes between healthy human individuals. Study-level results: With a handful of donors compared, around 5% of naive CD4 clonotypes were shared.

Looked up from germline, CDR1 is MDHEN and CDR2 is SYDVKM. There are 15 residues in the CDR3. Trimming took 6 bases from V and 7 from J, leaving 22 bases between them. The data were produced by immunoSEQ multiplex PCR, yet TCRdb's version contains in-frame clones alone and is incomplete. Of 1 million to 1.2 million clones listed, 70% to 80% are singletons. This TCR came from a man younger than 30 in good health. Some clones in this sample may be carry-over from other donors' samples. This chain uses TRBV28 with TRBJ2-7; D perhaps matches TRBD1 (6 bases). What was sequenced was memory CD4+ T cells from PBMCs. The subset denotes: CD45RA-negative fraction. The CDR3 is CASRKQGSVTGEQYF. The CDR3 nucleotides read TGTGCCAGCAGAAAACAGGGCTCGGTGACGGGGGAGCAGTACTTC. Full variable domain (outside the CDR3, taken from reference TRBV28 and TRBJ2-7): DVKVTQSSRYLVKRTGEKVFLECVQDMDHENMFWYRQDPGLGLRLIYFSYDVKMKEKGDIPEGYSVSREKKERFSLILESASTNQTSMYLCASRKQGSVTGEQYFGPGTRLTVT.